This T cell receptor beta chain was identified during a study of T cells in Graves' hyperthyroidism and ophthalmopathy. The CDR3 is 15 residues long. Germline CDR1 reads KGHDR; CDR2 reads SFDVKD. The V and J ends lost 5 bases and 3 bases respectively, with 12 bases between them. This clonotype has a single count. Those patients with uncontrolled infection, other autoimmune disease, pregnancy or lactation were excluded. TCR beta CDR3 regions were amplified from RNA. In the first-round RT-PCR of the TCR CDR3, the HTBI primer set was used. Via MiXCR, TCRdb re-called the multiplex PCR reads, giving one row per CDR3 protein. This table has approximately 400,000 distinct CDR3 sequences, about 15% appearing once.

The rearrangement links TRBV24-1 to TRBJ1-4; D is unclear. This receptor was identified in a woman in her twenties or thirties with Graves' hyperthyroidism. Material for sequencing was blood. CDR3 in amino acids: CATSAGTKSNEKLFF. CDR3 nucleotide sequence: TGTGCCACCAGTGCGGGTACAAAATCTAATGAAAAACTGTTTTTT.